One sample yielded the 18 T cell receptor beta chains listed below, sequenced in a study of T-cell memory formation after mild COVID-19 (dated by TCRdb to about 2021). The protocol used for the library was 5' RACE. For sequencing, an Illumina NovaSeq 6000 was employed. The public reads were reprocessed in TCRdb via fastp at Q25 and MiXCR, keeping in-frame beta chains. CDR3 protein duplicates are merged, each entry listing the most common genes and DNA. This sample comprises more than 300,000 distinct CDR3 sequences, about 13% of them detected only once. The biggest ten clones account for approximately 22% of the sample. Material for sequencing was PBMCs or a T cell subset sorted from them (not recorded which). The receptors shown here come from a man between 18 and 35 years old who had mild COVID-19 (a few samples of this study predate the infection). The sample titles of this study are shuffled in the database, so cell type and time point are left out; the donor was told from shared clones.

CDR3 nucleotides: TGCGCCAGCAGCCCTTCTAGGGGGCCATCCTACGAGCAGTACTTC. It is translated as CASSPSRGPSYEQYF. The rearrangement uses TRBV5-1 and TRBJ2-7; TRBD1 matches 7 bases. V dropped 4 bases and J dropped 1; count of bases not matched to a gene: 8. CDR1 is SGHRS, CDR2 YFSETQ, per germline. The CDR3 consists of 15 residues. The complete variable domain, with remaining parts taken from reference TRBV5-1 and TRBJ2-7, reads KAGVTQTPRYLIKTRGQQVTLSCSPISGHRSVSWYQQTPGQGLQFLFEYFSETQRNKGNFPGRFSGRQFSNSRSEMNVSTLELGDSALYLCASSPSRGPSYEQYFGPGTRLTVT.

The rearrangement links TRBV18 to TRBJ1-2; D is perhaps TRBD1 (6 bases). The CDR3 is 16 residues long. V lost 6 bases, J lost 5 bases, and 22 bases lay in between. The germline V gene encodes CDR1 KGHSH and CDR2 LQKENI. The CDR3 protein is CASSRSEVTGPYGYTF. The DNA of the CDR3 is TGTGCCAGCTCTAGATCGGAGGTCACAGGGCCGTATGGCTACACCTTC.

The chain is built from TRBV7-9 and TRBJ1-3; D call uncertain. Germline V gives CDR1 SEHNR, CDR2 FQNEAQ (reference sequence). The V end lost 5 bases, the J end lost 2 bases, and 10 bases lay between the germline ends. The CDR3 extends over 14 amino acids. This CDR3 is CASSKPPTGNTIYF. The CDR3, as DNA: TGTGCCAGCAGCAAACCCCCTACTGGAAACACCATATATTTT.

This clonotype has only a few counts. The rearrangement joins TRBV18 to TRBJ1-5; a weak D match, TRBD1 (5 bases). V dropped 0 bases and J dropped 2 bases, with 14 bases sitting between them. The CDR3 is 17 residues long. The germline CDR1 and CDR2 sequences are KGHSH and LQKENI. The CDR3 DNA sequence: TGTGCCAGCTCACCACCATCCGGGACCGGACGCAATCAGCCCCAGCATTTT. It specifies CASSPPSGTGRNQPQHF.

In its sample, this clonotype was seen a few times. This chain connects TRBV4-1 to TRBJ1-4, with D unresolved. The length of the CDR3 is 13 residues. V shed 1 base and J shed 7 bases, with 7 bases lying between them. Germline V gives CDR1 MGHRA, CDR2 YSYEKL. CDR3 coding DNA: TGCGCCAGCAGCCAAGCGCGTCTTGAAAAACTGTTTTTT. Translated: CASSQARLEKLFF.

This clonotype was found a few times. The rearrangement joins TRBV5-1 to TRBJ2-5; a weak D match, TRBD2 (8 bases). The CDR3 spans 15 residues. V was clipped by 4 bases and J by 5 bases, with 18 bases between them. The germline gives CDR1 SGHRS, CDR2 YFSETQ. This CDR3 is CASSLRQGLGETQYF. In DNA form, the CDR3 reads TGCGCCAGCAGCCTCCGACAGGGACTAGGGGAGACCCAGTACTTC.

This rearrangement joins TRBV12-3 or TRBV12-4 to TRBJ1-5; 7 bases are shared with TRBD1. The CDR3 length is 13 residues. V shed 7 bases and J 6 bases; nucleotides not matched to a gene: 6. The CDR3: CASTKQGTQPQHF. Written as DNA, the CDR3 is TGTGCCAGCACGAAACAGGGGACTCAGCCCCAGCATTTT.

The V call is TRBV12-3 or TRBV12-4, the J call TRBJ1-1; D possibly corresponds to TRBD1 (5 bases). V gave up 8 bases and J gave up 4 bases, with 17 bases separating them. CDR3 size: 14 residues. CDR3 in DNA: TGTGCCAGCCTTAATCCGGACGGGACCACTGAAGCTTTCTTT. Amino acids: CASLNPDGTTEAFF.

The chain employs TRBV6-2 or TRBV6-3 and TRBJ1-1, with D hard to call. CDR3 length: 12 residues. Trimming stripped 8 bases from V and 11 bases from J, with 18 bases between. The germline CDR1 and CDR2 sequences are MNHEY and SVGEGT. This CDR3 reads CASRNSIQGAFF. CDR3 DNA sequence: TGTGCCAGCCGCAACTCCATACAAGGGGCTTTCTTT.

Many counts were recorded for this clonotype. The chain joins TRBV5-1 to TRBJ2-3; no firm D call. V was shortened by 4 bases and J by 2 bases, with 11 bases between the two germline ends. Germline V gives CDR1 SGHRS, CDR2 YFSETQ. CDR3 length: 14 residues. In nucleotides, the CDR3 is TGCGCCAGCAGCCCCTTTCTACCCACAGATACGCAGTATTTT. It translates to CASSPFLPTDTQYF.

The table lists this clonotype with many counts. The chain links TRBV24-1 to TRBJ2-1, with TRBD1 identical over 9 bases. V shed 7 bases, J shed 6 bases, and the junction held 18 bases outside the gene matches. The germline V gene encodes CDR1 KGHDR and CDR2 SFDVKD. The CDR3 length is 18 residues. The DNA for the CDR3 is TGTGCCACCAGCTACTCCCTGGGTCTGGGACAGGGATCCAATGAGCAGTTCTTC. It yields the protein CATSYSLGLGQGSNEQFF.

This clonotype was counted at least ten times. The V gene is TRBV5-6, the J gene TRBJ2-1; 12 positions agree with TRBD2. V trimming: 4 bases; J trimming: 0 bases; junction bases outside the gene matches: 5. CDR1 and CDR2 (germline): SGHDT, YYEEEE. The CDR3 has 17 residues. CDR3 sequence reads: CASSPSGGAGSYNEQFF. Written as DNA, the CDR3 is TGTGCCAGCAGCCCTAGCGGGGGGGCCGGCTCCTACAATGAGCAGTTCTTC.

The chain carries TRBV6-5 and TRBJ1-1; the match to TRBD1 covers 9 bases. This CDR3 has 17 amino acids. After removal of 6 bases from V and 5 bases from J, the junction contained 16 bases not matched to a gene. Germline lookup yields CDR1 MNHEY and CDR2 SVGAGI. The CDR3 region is CASRLYRGRRRDTEAFF. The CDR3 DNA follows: TGTGCCAGCAGACTCTACAGGGGGCGCAGGAGAGATACTGAAGCTTTCTTT.

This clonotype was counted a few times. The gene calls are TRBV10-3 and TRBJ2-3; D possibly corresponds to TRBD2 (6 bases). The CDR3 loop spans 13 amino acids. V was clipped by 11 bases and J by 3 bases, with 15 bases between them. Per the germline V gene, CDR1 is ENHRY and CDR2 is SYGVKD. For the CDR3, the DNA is TGTGCCGCCCGTGGCGGGGCGACAGATACGCAGTATTTT. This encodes CAARGGATDTQYF.

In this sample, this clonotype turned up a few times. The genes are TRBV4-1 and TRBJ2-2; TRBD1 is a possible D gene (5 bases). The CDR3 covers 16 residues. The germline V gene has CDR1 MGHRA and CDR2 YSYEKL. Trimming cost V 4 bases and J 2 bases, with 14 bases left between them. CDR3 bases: TGCGCCAGCAGCCGGACGGATGGACACAACACCGGGGAGCTGTTTTTT. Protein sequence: CASSRTDGHNTGELFF.

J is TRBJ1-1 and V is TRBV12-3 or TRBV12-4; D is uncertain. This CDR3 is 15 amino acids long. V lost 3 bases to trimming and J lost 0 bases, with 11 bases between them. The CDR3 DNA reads TGTGCCAGCAGTTTGTGGCGGGGAATGAACACTGAAGCTTTCTTT. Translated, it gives CASSLWRGMNTEAFF.

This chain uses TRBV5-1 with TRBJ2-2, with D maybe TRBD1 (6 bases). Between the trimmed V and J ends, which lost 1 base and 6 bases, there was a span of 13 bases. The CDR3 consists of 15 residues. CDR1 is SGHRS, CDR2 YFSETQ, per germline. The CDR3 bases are TGCGCCAGCAGCTTGCACAGGGAGAGGGCCGGGGAGCTGTTTTTT. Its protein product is CASSLHRERAGELFF.

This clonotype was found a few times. CDR3 nucleotides: TGTGCCAGCAGCCCACTAGGGGGGGCTAGCACAGATACGCAGTATTTT. This translates into CASSPLGGASTDTQYF. This sequence joins TRBV4-2 and TRBJ2-3; perhaps TRBD2 as D (7 bases). CDR3 length equals 16 residues. The germline V gene encodes CDR1 LGHNA and CDR2 YNFKEQ. V gave up 4 bases and J gave up 0 bases, with 14 bases separating them.